Following are 29 T cell receptor beta chains from one sample sequenced in a study of blood T cell repertoires in COVID-19 (dated by TCRdb to the early 2020s). To prepare the library, the immunoSEQ multiplex PCR assay was applied. TCRdb stores this immuneACCESS table with in-frame sequences only. Part of the clones is absent; in the studies checked, under half of the shortfall reflects unresolved V genes, and no reason is known for the rest. The sample has over 200,000 clones on record, under 90% of them singletons. The top ten hold 1.5% to 2% of the sample. The sequenced sample was PBMCs or T cells enriched from blood (not recorded which). These receptors all stem from a man aged 55 to 70 who had recovered from COVID-19.

The genes are TRBV5-8 and TRBJ1-1, with a weak D call TRBD1 (5 bases). V was pared by 4 bases and J by 2 bases, with 12 bases between. CDR3 length: 14 amino acids. CDR1 and CDR2 (germline): SGHTS, YDEGEE. The CDR3 reads CASSNGRGNTEAFF. CDR3 bases: TGTGCCAGCAGCAACGGAAGGGGAAACACTGAAGCTTTCTTT.

The chain uses TRBV6-5 and TRBJ2-3; 8 bases are a match to TRBD1. Germline CDR1 is MNHEY and CDR2 is SVGAGI. J gave up 6 bases and V 6 bases, and 11 bases lay outside the gene matches. CDR3 size: 15 residues. CDR3 nucleotides: TGTGCCAGCAGGTTCCAGGGGGCGCGAATTGATACGCAGTATTTT. Translated: CASRFQGARIDTQYF.

The chain combines TRBV10-3 with TRBJ2-2, with 8 bases fitting TRBD1. This CDR3 region has 16 residues. Germline V lookup: CDR1 ENHRY, CDR2 SYGVKD. The V segment lost 6 bases and the J segment 6 bases; nucleotides outside the gene matches: 12. The CDR3 loop reads CAIRAGTGSVAGELFF. The CDR3 DNA reads as TGTGCCATCAGAGCCGGGACAGGCTCAGTTGCCGGGGAGCTGTTTTTT.

The chain recombines TRBV19 with TRBJ1-3, with D possibly being TRBD1 (6 bases). From germline, CDR1 is LNHDA and CDR2 SQIVND (reference sequence). V was clipped by 6 bases and J by 0 bases, with 12 bases between them. The CDR3 is 15 amino acids. This CDR3 reads CASSSTGFSGNTIYF. DNA for the CDR3: TGTGCCAGTAGCTCAACAGGGTTCTCTGGAAACACCATATATTTT.

The rearrangement joins TRBV9 to TRBJ2-1, with D maybe TRBD1 (6 bases). Deletions cut 4 bases from V and 4 bases from J, with 12 bases between. The CDR3 totals 14 residues. Germline V lookup: CDR1 SGDLS, CDR2 YYNGEE. CDR3 amino acids: CASSKGQVYNEQFF. The CDR3 nucleotides read TGTGCCAGCAGCAAGGGACAAGTGTACAATGAGCAGTTCTTC. Variable domain in full (rest from reference TRBV9 and TRBJ2-1): DSGVTQTPKHLITATGQRVTLRCSPRSGDLSVYWYQQSLDQGLQFLIQYYNGEERAKGNILERFSAQQFPDLHSELNLSSLELGDSALYFCASSKGQVYNEQFFGPGTRLTVL.

V gene TRBV2 combines with J gene TRBJ1-4; D is uncertain. Per the germline V gene, CDR1 is SNHLY and CDR2 is FYNNEI. The CDR3 sequence is 13 residues long. Trimming removed 7 bases at V and 8 bases at J, with 14 bases between. CDR3 DNA: TGTGCCAGCATATTCCCGGAGGGCGAAAAACTGTTTTTT. Amino acid sequence: CASIFPEGEKLFF.

This clone has only one observation. The chain has TRBV12-3 or TRBV12-4 and TRBJ1-2, with D unclear. Trimming took 2 bases from V and 8 from J, leaving 12 bases between them. The CDR3 extends over 13 amino acids. In DNA form, the CDR3 reads TGTGCCAGCAGTTTATCGACGGGAGACGGCTACACCTTC. Translated, it gives CASSLSTGDGYTF.

This clone came up once. This sequence joins TRBV7-8 and TRBJ1-5; D is unresolved. The CDR3 consists of 17 residues. CDR1 and CDR2 from the germline V gene are SGHVS and FQNEAQ. The V gene lost 4 bases and the J gene lost 2 bases, with 18 bases spanning the gap. The CDR3 region is CASSSLLAARGNQPQHF. The CDR3 nucleotides read TGTGCCAGCAGCTCCCTATTGGCTGCACGGGGCAATCAGCCCCAGCATTTT.

V usage is TRBV11-2 and J usage is TRBJ1-1; TRBD1 matches 8 bases. Germline V gene data show CDR1 as SGHAT and CDR2 as FQNNGV. This CDR3 is 16 amino acids long. Germline trimming cut 5 bases from V and 1 base from J; bases unmatched to any gene: 9. The CDR3 nucleotides are TGTGCCAGCAGCCTAAGACAGGGGAAGGGGAACACTGAAGCTTTCTTT. Its protein product is CASSLRQGKGNTEAFF. Drawing the rest from reference TRBV11-2 and TRBJ1-1, the complete variable domain is EAGVAQSPRYKIIEKRQSVAFWCNPISGHATLYWYQQILGQGPKLLIQFQNNGVVDDSQLPKDRFSAERLKGVDSTLKIQPAKLEDSAVYLCASSLRQGKGNTEAFFGQGTRLTVV.

The chain couples TRBV6-5 to TRBJ1-5; weak D call: TRBD1 (6 bases). The germline V and J ends were trimmed by 7 bases and 7 bases, with 14 bases remaining between them. The CDR3 runs 13 residues. Germline values: CDR1 MNHEY, CDR2 SVGAGI. The CDR3 DNA is TGTGCCAGCACCGACAGGCAGGGCCAGCCCCAGCATTTT. This gives the protein CASTDRQGQPQHF.

The rearrangement uses TRBV24-1 and TRBJ1-3, with D unclear. CDR3 length: 15 residues. The germline CDR1 and CDR2 sequences are KGHDR and SFDVKD. Trimming pared 4 bases from V and 1 base from J, leaving 10 bases between. CDR3 protein: CATSEHLVSGNTIYF. The CDR3 region has the DNA TGTGCCACCAGTGAACACCTGGTATCTGGAAACACCATATATTTT.

The genes are TRBV6-2 or TRBV6-3 and TRBJ1-2; 7 nucleotides align to TRBD1. V was pared by 2 bases and J by 5 bases, with 5 bases of the junction left unmatched. Germline CDR1 MNHEY, CDR2 SVGEGT. The CDR3 runs to 14 residues. CDR3 amino acids: CASSYPRQGYGYTF. The CDR3 DNA follows: TGTGCCAGCAGTTACCCGAGACAGGGATATGGCTACACCTTC.

V gene TRBV18 combines with J gene TRBJ1-5, with TRBD1 matching 9 bases. Looked up from germline, CDR1 is KGHSH and CDR2 is LQKENI. Trimming at V came to 6 bases and at J to 11 bases, leaving 5 bases not matched to a gene. The CDR3 consists of 12 residues. Written as DNA, the CDR3 is TGTGCCAGCTCCCACGGGGACAGGGCCCAGCATTTT. This codes for CASSHGDRAQHF.

The V and J genes are TRBV7-2 and TRBJ1-1; D is perhaps TRBD1 (5 bases). The CDR3 contains 13 residues. In germline, CDR1 is SGHTA, CDR2 FQGNSA. V was shortened by 5 bases and J by 3 bases, with 10 bases between the two germline ends. The CDR3 spells CASSLLRDTEAFF. The CDR3 DNA reads as TGTGCCAGCAGCCTGCTCAGGGACACTGAAGCTTTCTTT.

V and J are TRBV6-2 or TRBV6-3 and TRBJ2-1, with 12 positions matching TRBD2. V lost 5 bases, J lost 6 bases, and 5 bases stayed unmatched. The germline V gene encodes CDR1 MNHEY and CDR2 SVGEGT. The CDR3 runs 15 residues. The CDR3 here is CASSTTSGGINEQFF. DNA for the CDR3: TGTGCCAGCAGTACTACTAGCGGGGGGATCAATGAGCAGTTCTTC.

V gene TRBV11-2 combines with J gene TRBJ1-3, with D possibly TRBD1 on 5 matching bases. CDR3 size: 16 residues. The germline V and J ends were trimmed by 3 bases and 2 bases, with 14 bases remaining between them. Germline assignment: CDR1 SGHAT and CDR2 FQNNGV. DNA of the CDR3: TGTGCCAGCAGCTTCCTTAGCAGGGTCCCTGGAAACACCATATATTTT. Translating it yields CASSFLSRVPGNTIYF.

This clone has more than one count but fewer than ten. This chain uses TRBV5-1 with TRBJ1-2; D remains unclear. Germline V gene sequence: CDR1 SGHRS, CDR2 YFSETQ. With 0 bases removed from V and 0 bases from J, the gap between germline ends came to 9 bases. This CDR3 has 15 residues. The DNA for the CDR3 is TGCGCCAGCAGCTTGGTGGAGCCTACTAACTATGGCTACACCTTC. Its protein is CASSLVEPTNYGYTF.

The CDR3, as DNA: TGTGCCAGCTCACCGGGCCGGGAACGGGGTAATGAAAAACTGTTTTTT. Its protein product is CASSPGRERGNEKLFF. The rearrangement uses TRBV18 and TRBJ1-4; D not resolved. The length of the CDR3 is 16 residues. The germline CDR1 and CDR2 sequences are KGHSH and LQKENI. V shed 3 bases and J shed 4 bases, with 15 bases lying between them.

This clone was found once. The V gene is TRBV3-1 (or the pseudogene TRBV3-2), the J gene TRBJ2-1; 13 bases fit TRBD2. Trimming removed 5 bases from V and 7 bases from J; junction bases left unmatched: 5. CDR1 and CDR2 (germline): LGHDT, YNNKEL (reference sequence). This CDR3 contains 15 residues. In DNA, the CDR3 is TGTGCCAGCAGCTCCACTAGCGGGGGGGAGAATGAGCAGTTCTTC. Its translation is CASSSTSGGENEQFF.

In regard to this clone: Other DNA variants within this sample encode the same CDR3. The chain recombines TRBV18 with TRBJ1-5; D possibly corresponds to TRBD1 (6 bases). Per the germline V gene, CDR1 is KGHSH and CDR2 is LQKENI. V was clipped by 2 bases and J by 4 bases, with 12 bases between them. The CDR3 is 15 amino acids. CDR3 residues: CASSPGGGGNQPQHF. CDR3 coding DNA: TGTGCCAGCTCACCAGGGGGCGGTGGGAATCAGCCCCAGCATTTT.

The chain is built from TRBV6-5 and TRBJ1-4, with unresolved D. This CDR3 comprises 13 residues. From germline, CDR1 is MNHEY and CDR2 SVGAGI. The V end was cut by 2 bases, the J end by 8 bases, with 9 bases between. The CDR3 bases are TGTGCCAGCAGTTACGCGCGACACGAAAAACTGTTTTTT. It specifies CASSYARHEKLFF.

This chain joins TRBV5-1 and TRBJ1-1; D gene uncertain. CDR3 length: 16 residues. Germline-derived CDR1 and CDR2 are SGHRS and YFSETQ. V lost 1 base, J lost 1 base, and 14 bases lay in between. The CDR3 loop is CASSLTWNSPNTEAFF. The CDR3 DNA sequence: TGCGCCAGCAGCTTGACGTGGAACAGTCCGAACACTGAAGCTTTCTTT.

The chain is built from TRBV18 and TRBJ1-6; no clear D gene. This CDR3 spans 17 amino acids. The germline V gene has CDR1 KGHSH and CDR2 LQKENI. The germline V and J ends were trimmed by 2 bases and 0 bases, with 11 bases remaining between them. CDR3 nucleotides: TGTGCCAGCTCACCAGTCGGGAGAAGCTCCTATAATTCACCCCTCCACTTT. This translates into CASSPVGRSSYNSPLHF.

V is TRBV27 and J is TRBJ2-2, with TRBD2 matching 8 bases. The ends lost 3 bases at V and 5 bases at J; junction bases unmatched: 5. Germline loops: CDR1 MNHEY, CDR2 SMNVEV (reference sequence). The CDR3 length is 15 residues. CDR3 sequence: CASSLWRGDTGELFF. DNA for the CDR3: TGTGCCAGCAGTTTGTGGCGGGGGGATACCGGGGAGCTGTTTTTT.

The chain recombines TRBV19 with TRBJ1-1, with a weak D call TRBD1 (5 bases). CDR3 size: 14 residues. V gave up 0 bases and J gave up 3 bases, with 8 bases separating them. Germline CDR1 LNHDA, CDR2 SQIVND (reference sequence). The CDR3 DNA follows: TGTGCCAGTAGTATAGATTCAGGGCACACTGAAGCTTTCTTT. As protein: CASSIDSGHTEAFF.

This clone was seen a handful of times. The chain is built from TRBV24-1 and TRBJ1-2, with D possibly TRBD1 on 5 matching bases. The germline V gene encodes CDR1 KGHDR and CDR2 SFDVKD. The germline V and J ends were trimmed by 3 bases and 6 bases, with 22 bases remaining between them. This CDR3 has 17 amino acids. In DNA, the CDR3 is TGTGCCACCAGTGATGGGGGGACTGTCTGGGGAGGCGATGGCTACACCTTC. Amino acid sequence: CATSDGGTVWGGDGYTF.

V gene TRBV7-9 combines with J gene TRBJ2-3; D is uncertain. CDR1 and CDR2 from the germline V gene are SEHNR and FQNEAQ (reference sequence). The V end lost 7 bases, the J end lost 0 bases, and 11 bases lay between the germline ends. The CDR3 totals 14 residues. CDR3 loop: CASISGLSTDTQYF. The CDR3 DNA follows: TGTGCCAGCATCTCAGGCTTGAGCACAGATACGCAGTATTTT.

This rearrangement joins TRBV2 to TRBJ1-6; D gene uncertain. The CDR3 extends over 15 amino acids. Trimming pared 3 bases from V and 0 bases from J, leaving 6 bases between. Germline CDR1 SNHLY, CDR2 FYNNEI. CDR3 sequence reads: CASSEESSYNSPLHF. The DNA for the CDR3 is TGTGCCAGCAGTGAGGAGAGCTCCTATAATTCACCCCTCCACTTT.

This sequence joins TRBV7-2 and TRBJ2-5; 10 bases match TRBD2. Looked up from germline, CDR1 is SGHTA and CDR2 is FQGNSA. V dropped 2 bases and J dropped 7; count of bases not matched to a gene: 13. CDR3 size: 17 residues. For the CDR3, the DNA is TGTGCCAGCAGCTTATGGGGGCTAGCGGGGGCCCCTGGGACCCAGTACTTC. Protein product: CASSLWGLAGAPGTQYF.